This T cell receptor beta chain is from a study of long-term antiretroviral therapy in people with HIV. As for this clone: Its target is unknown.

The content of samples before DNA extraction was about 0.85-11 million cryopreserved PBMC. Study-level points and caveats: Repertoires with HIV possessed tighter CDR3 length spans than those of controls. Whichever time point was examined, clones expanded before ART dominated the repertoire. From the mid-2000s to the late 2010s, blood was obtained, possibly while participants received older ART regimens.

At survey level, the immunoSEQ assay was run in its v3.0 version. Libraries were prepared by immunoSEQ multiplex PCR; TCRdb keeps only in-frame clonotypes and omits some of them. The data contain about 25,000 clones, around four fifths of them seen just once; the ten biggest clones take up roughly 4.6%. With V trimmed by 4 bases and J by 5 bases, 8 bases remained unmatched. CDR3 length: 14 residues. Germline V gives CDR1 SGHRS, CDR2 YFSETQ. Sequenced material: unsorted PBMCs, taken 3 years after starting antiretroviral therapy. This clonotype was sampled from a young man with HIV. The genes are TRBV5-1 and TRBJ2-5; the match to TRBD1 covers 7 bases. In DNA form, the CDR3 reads TGCGCCAGCAGCAACACAGGGGCTCTGGAGACCCAGTACTTC. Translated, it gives CASSNTGALETQYF.